The entry below describes one TCR beta chain. At one boundary the junction diverges from the germline segment, which might be a read error. The sample comes from a study of blood T cells in healthy people across ages. Through a sample-barcoded 5' primer and a J-beta primer mix, a second PCR was run for about 7 to 12 cycles. MiXCR was run by TCRdb on the 5' RACE reads, yielding one entry per CDR3 protein. The sample lists 500,000 to 550,000 distinct CDR3 sequences; about 24% were seen once. Germline V gene data show CDR1 as SSHAT and CDR2 as FNYEAQ (reference sequence). CDR3 size: 17 residues. These sequences were also reported in another study, on T cells of mothers and their children. That paper notes: A few healthy Caucasian mothers gave samples, and so did their six children. Each child gave around 3 million TCR beta CDR3 reads (each mother, over 8.5 million).

V is TRBV7-7 and J is TRBJ2-1, with 10 bases fitting TRBD2. The sample comprised blood. The clonotype was recovered from a boy between 10 and 17 years old in good health. CDR3 region: CASSFRQGLASDNEQFF. CDR3 bases: TGTGCTAGCAGCTTTCGCCAGGGACTAGCGTCGGACAATGAGCAGTTCTTC.